This record covers a single TCR beta chain. Germline loops: CDR1 SGHRS, CDR2 YFSETQ. There are 13 residues in the CDR3. Trimming pared 1 base from V and 5 bases from J, leaving 7 bases between. Relying on iRepertoire HTBI primers and Arm-PCR of CDR3 regions, the team built TCR beta libraries. TCRdb called the multiplex PCR reads again in MiXCR, with one record for every CDR3 protein. Among 400,000 to 500,000 distinct CDR3 sequences, over 20% were seen once, and the ten largest hold 13% to 15%. The sample originates from a study of regulatory T cells in long-lasting Graves disease. The time point: persistent/refractory GD, antithyroid drugs over 5 years with positive TRAb. PBMCs provided the RNA from which the TCR library was made.

This rearrangement joins TRBV5-1 to TRBJ2-4; D may be TRBD1 (6 bases). This clonotype was sampled from a female donor with Graves disease. The sample consisted of peripheral blood mononuclear cells (PBMCs), taken when the disease was refractory, from a patient treated with antithyroid drugs. CDR3 DNA sequence: TGCGCCAGCAGCTTGTCAGGGGAAAACATTCAGTACTTC. Protein sequence: CASSLSGENIQYF.